The 28 T cell receptor beta chains below all came from one sample that was sequenced in a study of blood T cell repertoires in COVID-19. Data came from immunoSEQ multiplex PCR; TCRdb stores just in-frame clones and leaves some out. This table has roughly 68,000 clones, around 87% appearing once. Sequenced: peripheral blood. These receptor sequences come from a man aged 50 or older with active COVID-19.

Comments on this clone: The identical CDR3 is also encoded by other nucleotide sequences in the sample. This chain joins TRBV5-1 and TRBJ1-4; the D is unclear. The germline V gene has CDR1 SGHRS and CDR2 YFSETQ. The V end lost 4 bases, the J end lost 8 bases, and 12 bases lay between the germline ends. The CDR3 has 13 residues. CDR3 residues: CASSGGSGEKLFF. In DNA form, the CDR3 reads TGCGCCAGCAGCGGCGGGTCAGGCGAAAAACTGTTTTTT.

The chain carries TRBV5-8 and TRBJ2-3, with D uncertain. CDR1 and CDR2 (germline): SGHTS, YDEGEE. Trimming stripped 7 bases from V and 2 bases from J, with 8 bases between. The CDR3 consists of 12 residues. The CDR3 loop reads CASARLTDTQYF. CDR3 nucleotide sequence: TGTGCCAGCGCGCGGCTCACAGATACGCAGTATTTT. Complete variable domain (other parts from reference TRBV5-8 and TRBJ2-3): EAGVTQSPTHLIKTRGQQATLRCSPISGHTSVYWYQQALGLGLQFLLWYDEGEERNRGNFPPRFSGRQFPNYSSELNVNALELEDSALYLCASARLTDTQYFGPGTRLTVL.

The chain joins TRBV6-2 or TRBV6-3 to TRBJ2-1; the match to TRBD2 covers 8 bases. CDR3 length: 18 residues. CDR1 is MNHEY and CDR2 is SVGEGT in the germline V gene. The junction had 12 bases not matched to a gene; V was cut back by 5 bases and J by 0 bases. CDR3 region: CASSKYYSGASSYNEQFF. CDR3 sequence (DNA): TGTGCCAGCAGTAAATATTATAGCGGGGCGAGCTCCTACAATGAGCAGTTCTTC.

The chain joins TRBV30 to TRBJ2-2, with 7 nucleotides matching TRBD1. CDR3 size: 13 residues. V was pared by 8 bases and J by 1 base, with 4 bases of the junction left unmatched. Per germline, CDR1 GTSNPN and CDR2 SVGIG (reference sequence). CDR3 sequence (DNA): TGTGCCGGACAGGACAAGAACACCGGGGAGCTGTTTTTT. Encoded protein: CAGQDKNTGELFF.

The rearrangement uses TRBV29-1 and TRBJ2-7; D remains ambiguous. Germline V CDR1 and CDR2: SQVTM, ANQGSEA. V was shortened by 3 bases and J by 4 bases, with 16 bases between the two germline ends. The CDR3 is 14 amino acids. The CDR3 spells CSVDEDTPLYEQYF. DNA of the CDR3: TGCAGCGTTGATGAGGATACGCCTCTATACGAGCAGTACTTC.

Only one count was recorded for this clone. The V call is TRBV7-8, the J call TRBJ1-4, with a weak D call TRBD1 (6 bases). CDR3 size: 14 residues. Trimming took off 2 bases at V and 3 bases at J, with 7 bases between the two ends. Germline lookup yields CDR1 SGHVS and CDR2 FQNEAQ. The CDR3 here is CASSLRTANEKLFF. The CDR3 DNA reads TGTGCCAGCAGCTTACGGACAGCTAATGAAAAACTGTTTTTT.

The chain recombines TRBV11-2 with TRBJ2-2; 8 bases fit TRBD1. This CDR3 comprises 18 residues. The V gene end was trimmed by 3 bases and the J gene end by 3 bases; junction bases not matched to a gene: 12. CDR1 is SGHAT and CDR2 is FQNNGV in the germline V gene. The CDR3 here is CASSLPDRGYRYTGELFF. The CDR3 DNA reads TGTGCCAGCAGCTTGCCTGACAGGGGCTATAGGTACACCGGGGAGCTGTTTTTT.

V usage is TRBV5-1 and J usage is TRBJ2-1, with 12 bases matching TRBD1. J lost 5 bases, V lost 5 bases, and 5 bases had no gene match. The CDR3 has 15 amino acids. Germline V CDR1 and CDR2: SGHRS, YFSETQ. CDR3 sequence reads: CASRAGTGGHNEQFF. Written as DNA, the CDR3 is TGCGCCAGCAGGGCCGGGACAGGGGGCCACAATGAGCAGTTCTTC.

V usage is TRBV6-2 or TRBV6-3 and J usage is TRBJ2-3; TRBD1 aligns across 12 bases. This CDR3 spans 17 amino acids. Germline loops: CDR1 MNHEY, CDR2 SVGEGT. V gave up 5 bases and J gave up 4 bases; unmatched junction bases: 10. Written as DNA, the CDR3 is TGTGCCAGCAGTCCCGCCGGGACAGGGGGCGATTCAGATACGCAGTATTTT. Protein: CASSPAGTGGDSDTQYF.

V usage is TRBV7-2 and J usage is TRBJ2-3, with D unclear. The length of the CDR3 is 14 residues. V was pared by 0 bases and J by 4 bases, with 8 bases between. Germline V gives CDR1 SGHTA, CDR2 FQGNSA. DNA for the CDR3: TGTGCCAGCAGCTTAGCGTTCCAGGCAGATACGCAGTATTTT. It yields the protein CASSLAFQADTQYF.

J is TRBJ2-1 and V is TRBV10-3; 9 bases are a match to TRBD2. This CDR3 has 16 amino acids. Germline assignment: CDR1 ENHRY and CDR2 SYGVKD. V shed 3 bases and J 7 bases; nucleotides not matched to a gene: 10. The CDR3 protein is CAISEFTGTSRNEQFF. Written as DNA, the CDR3 is TGTGCCATCAGTGAATTTACCGGGACTAGCCGGAATGAGCAGTTCTTC.

This chain connects TRBV4-3 to TRBJ2-7, with unresolved D. This CDR3 has 14 amino acids. The germline V gene has CDR1 LGHNA and CDR2 YSLEER. V lost 2 bases, J lost 3 bases, and 11 bases lay in between. CDR3 nucleotide sequence: TGCGCCAGCAGCCAAACGCGGAGAAACTACGAGCAGTACTTC. Translating it yields CASSQTRRNYEQYF.

The chain combines TRBV7-9 with TRBJ2-3, with 11 bases lining up with TRBD2. V shed 5 bases and J 3 bases; nucleotides not matched to a gene: 10. Germline CDR1 reads SEHNR; CDR2 reads FQNEAQ (reference sequence). There are 17 residues in the CDR3. CDR3: CASSPGPGLAETDTQYF. CDR3 DNA sequence: TGTGCCAGCAGCCCAGGACCGGGACTAGCGGAAACAGATACGCAGTATTTT.

The gene calls are TRBV19 and TRBJ2-7; 8 positions agree with TRBD1. This CDR3 is built from 14 residues. The V gene's germline CDR1 is LNHDA and CDR2 SQIVND (reference sequence). Germline trimming cut 5 bases from V and 2 bases from J; bases unmatched to any gene: 5. The CDR3 here is CASSLSRGPYEQYF. For the CDR3, the DNA is TGTGCCAGTAGTTTGTCCAGGGGGCCCTACGAGCAGTACTTC.

This clone was counted only a few times. This chain uses TRBV3-1 (or the pseudogene TRBV3-2) with TRBJ1-5; D remains ambiguous. The CDR3 runs to 14 residues. Trimming shortened V by 1 base and J by 2 bases, and 6 bases separated the two germline ends. Looked up from germline, CDR1 is LGHDT and CDR2 is YNNKEL (reference sequence). CDR3 in amino acids: CASSQVNGNQPQHF. CDR3 coding DNA: TGTGCCAGCAGCCAAGTCAATGGCAATCAGCCCCAGCATTTT.

The chain uses TRBV27 and TRBJ1-1; tentatively, D is TRBD1 (6 bases). This CDR3 spans 15 amino acids. CDR1 and CDR2 from the germline V gene are MNHEY and SMNVEV (reference sequence). Trimming stripped 5 bases from V and 3 bases from J, with 16 bases between. The CDR3 reads CASSPTGPVDTEAFF. CDR3 DNA: TGTGCCAGCAGTCCTACAGGGCCCGTGGACACTGAAGCTTTCTTT.

The chain joins TRBV27 to TRBJ1-2; 8 bases agree with TRBD1. The V and J ends lost 4 bases and 6 bases, in that order; junction bases with no gene match: 4. The length of the CDR3 is 13 residues. CDR1 and CDR2 (germline): MNHEY, SMNVEV (reference sequence). The CDR3 spells CASSSDRVDGYTF. CDR3 DNA sequence: TGTGCCAGCAGTTCGGACAGGGTGGATGGCTACACCTTC.

J is TRBJ2-3 and V is TRBV9, with 12 bases fitting TRBD2. The V gene end was trimmed by 3 bases and the J gene end by 8 bases; junction bases not matched to a gene: 10. Germline V CDR1 and CDR2: SGDLS, YYNGEE. The CDR3 has 16 amino acids. The CDR3 DNA reads as TGTGCCAGCAGCGCGGGGACTAGCGGGTGGTCAGCTACGCAGTATTTT. As protein: CASSAGTSGWSATQYF.

This clone occurred a few times. The gene calls are TRBV11-2 and TRBJ2-1; 9 bases are shared with TRBD1. From germline, CDR1 is SGHAT and CDR2 FQNNGV. V shed 1 base and J 6 bases; nucleotides not matched to a gene: 7. CDR3 length: 16 amino acids. In DNA, the CDR3 is TGTGCCAGCAGCTTAGGTGGGACAGGGAGGTCCAATGAGCAGTTCTTC. Encoded protein: CASSLGGTGRSNEQFF.

This chain links TRBV3-1 (or the pseudogene TRBV3-2) with TRBJ2-3; no firm D call. The CDR3 length is 17 residues. V was clipped by 2 bases and J by 1 base, with 16 bases between them. Germline V lookup: CDR1 LGHDT, CDR2 YNNKEL (reference sequence). This CDR3 is CASSQPLTPSGTDTQYF. CDR3 sequence (DNA): TGTGCCAGCAGCCAACCGCTGACTCCCTCTGGCACAGATACGCAGTATTTT.

The chain joins TRBV7-8 to TRBJ2-1; possible D gene TRBD1, 6 bases. This CDR3 has 14 amino acids. With 1 base removed from V and 5 bases from J, the gap between germline ends came to 9 bases. CDR1 and CDR2 (germline): SGHVS, FQNEAQ. As DNA, the CDR3 is TGTGCCAGCAGCTTAGGCACAGGGCACAATGAGCAGTTCTTC. As protein: CASSLGTGHNEQFF.

The chain recombines TRBV27 with TRBJ1-2; 8 bases map to TRBD1. J was trimmed by 0 bases and V by 3 bases; bases with no gene match: 6. The CDR3 consists of 16 residues. From germline, CDR1 is MNHEY and CDR2 SMNVEV (reference sequence). CDR3 nucleotide sequence: TGTGCCAGCAGTTTTGGACAGGGCCTAACTAACTATGGCTACACCTTC. Its protein is CASSFGQGLTNYGYTF.

J is TRBJ2-1 and V is TRBV27; no clear D. The V gene's germline CDR1 is MNHEY and CDR2 SMNVEV (reference sequence). Trimming stripped 0 bases from V and 3 bases from J, with 9 bases between. The CDR3 loop spans 15 amino acids. The CDR3: CASSLSHPSYNEQFF. In DNA form, the CDR3 reads TGTGCCAGCAGTTTATCTCACCCGAGCTACAATGAGCAGTTCTTC.

The chain recombines TRBV9 with TRBJ2-1; D may be TRBD2 (5 bases). Germline CDR1 reads SGDLS; CDR2 reads YYNGEE. V lost 7 bases to trimming and J lost 0 bases, with 11 bases between them. This CDR3 spans 14 amino acids. The CDR3 nucleotides are TGTGCCAGCCAACTAGACCTCTCCTACAATGAGCAGTTCTTC. This codes for CASQLDLSYNEQFF. The variable domain in full, with the rest retrieved from reference TRBV9 and TRBJ2-1, is DSGVTQTPKHLITATGQRVTLRCSPRSGDLSVYWYQQSLDQGLQFLIQYYNGEERAKGNILERFSAQQFPDLHSELNLSSLELGDSALYFCASQLDLSYNEQFFGPGTRLTVL.

This clone was observed a few times. This rearrangement joins TRBV10-3 to TRBJ2-7, with D hard to call. V gave up 0 bases and J gave up 7 bases, with 10 bases separating them. CDR1 is ENHRY, CDR2 SYGVKD, per germline. CDR3 length: 13 residues. CDR3 DNA sequence: TGTGCCATCAGTGAGTCGTTCGAGAAAGAGCAGTACTTC. It translates to CAISESFEKEQYF.

The chain couples TRBV6-5 to TRBJ2-6, with TRBD1 matching over 7 bases. The CDR3 length is 15 residues. V lost 4 bases, J lost 2 bases, and 2 bases stayed unmatched. Germline CDR1 is MNHEY and CDR2 is SVGAGI. The CDR3 DNA reads TGTGCCAGCAGTTCAGACAGGGCTGGGGCCAACGTCCTGACTTTC. Its translation is CASSSDRAGANVLTF.

The chain couples TRBV28 to TRBJ2-7; TRBD1 aligns across 9 bases. V lost 4 bases to trimming and J lost 3 bases; unmatched junction nucleotides: 7. The CDR3 contains 15 residues. The germline gives CDR1 MDHEN, CDR2 SYDVKM. CDR3 sequence (DNA): TGTGCCAGCAGTTCGACCGGGACAGGGAGCTACGAGCAGTACTTC. Its protein product is CASSSTGTGSYEQYF.

This clone appeared a single time. The gene calls are TRBV29-1 and TRBJ2-1, with 8 bases identical to TRBD1. Germline V gives CDR1 SQVTM, CDR2 ANQGSEA. J was trimmed by 6 bases and V by 3 bases; bases with no gene match: 13. The CDR3 length is 16 residues. The CDR3 reads CSVEQGAAPTPNEQFF. CDR3 sequence (DNA): TGCAGCGTTGAGCAGGGGGCCGCCCCAACGCCCAATGAGCAGTTCTTC.